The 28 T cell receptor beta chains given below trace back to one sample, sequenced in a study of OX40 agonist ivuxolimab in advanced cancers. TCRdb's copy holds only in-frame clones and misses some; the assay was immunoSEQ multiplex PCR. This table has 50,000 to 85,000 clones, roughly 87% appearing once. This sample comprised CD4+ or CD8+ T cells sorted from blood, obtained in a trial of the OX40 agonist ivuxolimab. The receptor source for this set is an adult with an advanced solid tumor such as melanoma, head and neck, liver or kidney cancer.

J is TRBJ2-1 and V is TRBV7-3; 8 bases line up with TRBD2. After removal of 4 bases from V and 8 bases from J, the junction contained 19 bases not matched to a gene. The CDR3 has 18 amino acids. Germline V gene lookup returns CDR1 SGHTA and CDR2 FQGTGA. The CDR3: CASSYGEGFREGTYEQFF. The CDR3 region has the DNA TGTGCCAGCAGCTATGGGGAGGGGTTCCGGGAGGGAACGTATGAGCAGTTCTTC.

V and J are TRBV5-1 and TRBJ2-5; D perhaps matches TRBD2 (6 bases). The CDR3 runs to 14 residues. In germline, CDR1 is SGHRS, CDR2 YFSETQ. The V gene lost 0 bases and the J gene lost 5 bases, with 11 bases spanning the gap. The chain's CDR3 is CASSLGTSSETQYF. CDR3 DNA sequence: TGCGCCAGCAGCTTGGGAACTAGCTCGGAGACCCAGTACTTC.

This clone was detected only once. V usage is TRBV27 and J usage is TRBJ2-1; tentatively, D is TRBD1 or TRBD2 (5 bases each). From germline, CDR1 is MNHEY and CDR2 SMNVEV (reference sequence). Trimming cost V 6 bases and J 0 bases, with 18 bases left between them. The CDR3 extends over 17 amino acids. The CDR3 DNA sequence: TGTGCCAGCAGAGCATTGGGGGAACTAGACTCCTACAATGAGCAGTTCTTC. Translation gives CASRALGELDSYNEQFF.

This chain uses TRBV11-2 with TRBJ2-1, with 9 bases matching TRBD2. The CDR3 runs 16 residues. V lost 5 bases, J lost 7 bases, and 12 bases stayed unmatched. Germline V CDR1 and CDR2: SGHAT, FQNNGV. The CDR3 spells CASSLVGAGGGNEQFF. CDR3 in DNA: TGTGCCAGCAGCCTAGTGGGAGCGGGGGGTGGGAATGAGCAGTTCTTC. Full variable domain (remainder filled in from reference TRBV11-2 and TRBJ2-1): EAGVAQSPRYKIIEKRQSVAFWCNPISGHATLYWYQQILGQGPKLLIQFQNNGVVDDSQLPKDRFSAERLKGVDSTLKIQPAKLEDSAVYLCASSLVGAGGGNEQFFGPGTRLTVL.

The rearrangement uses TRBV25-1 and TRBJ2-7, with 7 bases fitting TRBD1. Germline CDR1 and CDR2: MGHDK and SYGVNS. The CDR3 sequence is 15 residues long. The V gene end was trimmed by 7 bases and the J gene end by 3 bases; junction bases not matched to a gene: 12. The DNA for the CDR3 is TGTGCCAGCAAAGAAACCGGGACAGTAAACTACGAGCAGTACTTC. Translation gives CASKETGTVNYEQYF.

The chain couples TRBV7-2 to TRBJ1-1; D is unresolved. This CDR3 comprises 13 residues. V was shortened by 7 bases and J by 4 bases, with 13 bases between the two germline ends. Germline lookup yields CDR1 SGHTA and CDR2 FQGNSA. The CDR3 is CASKEPAATEAFF. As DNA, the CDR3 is TGTGCCAGCAAAGAACCAGCTGCCACTGAAGCTTTCTTT. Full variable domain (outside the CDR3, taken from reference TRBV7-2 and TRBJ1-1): GAGVSQSPSNKVTEKGKDVELRCDPISGHTALYWYRQSLGQGLEFLIYFQGNSAPDKSGLPSDRFSAERTGGSVSTLTIQRTQQEDSAVYLCASKEPAATEAFFGQGTRLTVV.

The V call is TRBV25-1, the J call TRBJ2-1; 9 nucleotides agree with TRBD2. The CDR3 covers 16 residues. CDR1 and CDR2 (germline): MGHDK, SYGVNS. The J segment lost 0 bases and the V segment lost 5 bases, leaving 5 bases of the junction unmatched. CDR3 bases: TGTGCCAGCAGTTCCCTAGCGGGAAGCTCCTACAATGAGCAGTTCTTC. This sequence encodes CASSSLAGSSYNEQFF. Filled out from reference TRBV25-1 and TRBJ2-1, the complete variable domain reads EADIYQTPRYLVIGTGKKITLECSQTMGHDKMYWYQQDPGMELHLIHYSYGVNSTEKGDLSSESTVSRIRTEHFPLTLESARPSHTSQYLCASSSLAGSSYNEQFFGPGTRLTVL.

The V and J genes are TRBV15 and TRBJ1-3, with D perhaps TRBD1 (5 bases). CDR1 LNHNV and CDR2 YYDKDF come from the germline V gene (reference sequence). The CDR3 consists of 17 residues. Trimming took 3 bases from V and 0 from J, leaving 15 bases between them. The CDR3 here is CATSRELDRRSGNTIYF. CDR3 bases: TGTGCCACCAGCAGGGAACTCGACAGACGCTCTGGAAACACCATATATTTT.

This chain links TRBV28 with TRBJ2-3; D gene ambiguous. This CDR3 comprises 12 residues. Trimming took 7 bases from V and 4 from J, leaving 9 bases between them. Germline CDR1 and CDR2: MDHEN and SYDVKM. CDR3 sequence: CASKYPPDTQYF. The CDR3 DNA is TGTGCCAGCAAATACCCCCCAGATACGCAGTATTTT. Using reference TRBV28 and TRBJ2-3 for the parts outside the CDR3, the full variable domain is DVKVTQSSRYLVKRTGEKVFLECVQDMDHENMFWYRQDPGLGLRLIYFSYDVKMKEKGDIPEGYSVSREKKERFSLILESASTNQTSMYLCASKYPPDTQYFGPGTRLTVL.

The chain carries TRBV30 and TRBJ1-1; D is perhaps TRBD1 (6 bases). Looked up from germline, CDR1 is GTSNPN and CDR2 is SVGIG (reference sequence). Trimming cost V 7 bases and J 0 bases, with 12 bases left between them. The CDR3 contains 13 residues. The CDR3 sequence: CASGQKLNTEAFF. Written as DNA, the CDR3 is TGTGCCTCCGGACAGAAATTGAACACTGAAGCTTTCTTT.

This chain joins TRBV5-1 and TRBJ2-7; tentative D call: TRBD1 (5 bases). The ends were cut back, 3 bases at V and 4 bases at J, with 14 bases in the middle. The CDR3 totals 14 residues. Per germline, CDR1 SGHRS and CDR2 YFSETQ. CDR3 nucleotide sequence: TGCGCCAGCAGCTCCGGACAATCAGGATACGAGCAGTACTTC. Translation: CASSSGQSGYEQYF.

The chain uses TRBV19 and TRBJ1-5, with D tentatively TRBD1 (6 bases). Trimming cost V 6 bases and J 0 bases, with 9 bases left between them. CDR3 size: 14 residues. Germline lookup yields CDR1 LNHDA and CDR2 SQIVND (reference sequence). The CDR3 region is CASRDSNSNQPQHF. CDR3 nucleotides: TGTGCCAGTAGGGACAGCAATAGCAATCAGCCCCAGCATTTT.

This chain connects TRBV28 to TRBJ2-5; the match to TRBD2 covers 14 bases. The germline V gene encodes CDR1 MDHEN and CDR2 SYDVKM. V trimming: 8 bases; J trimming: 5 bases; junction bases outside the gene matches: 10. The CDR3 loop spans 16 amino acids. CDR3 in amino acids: CASGEGLAGVRETQYF. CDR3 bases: TGTGCCAGCGGGGAGGGACTAGCGGGAGTCCGGGAGACCCAGTACTTC.

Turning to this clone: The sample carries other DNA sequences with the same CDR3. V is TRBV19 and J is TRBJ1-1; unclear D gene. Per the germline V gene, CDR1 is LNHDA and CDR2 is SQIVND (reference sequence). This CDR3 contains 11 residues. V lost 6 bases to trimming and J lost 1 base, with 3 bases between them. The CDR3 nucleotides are TGTGCCAGTAGAAAGAACACTGAAGCTTTCTTT. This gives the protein CASRKNTEAFF. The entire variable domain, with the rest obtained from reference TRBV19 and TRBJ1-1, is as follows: DGGITQSPKYLFRKEGQNVTLSCEQNLNHDAMYWYRQDPGQGLRLIYYSQIVNDFQKGDIAEGYSVSREKKESFPLTVTSAQKNPTAFYLCASRKNTEAFFGQGTRLTVV.

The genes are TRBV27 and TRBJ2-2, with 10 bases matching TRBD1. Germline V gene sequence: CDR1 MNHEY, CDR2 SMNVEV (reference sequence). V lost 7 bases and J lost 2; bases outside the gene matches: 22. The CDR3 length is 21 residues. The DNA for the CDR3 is TGTGCCAGCAAAGCAATGAGAATTAGAACCGGGACAGGGGTAAACACCGGGGAGCTGTTTTTT. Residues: CASKAMRIRTGTGVNTGELFF.

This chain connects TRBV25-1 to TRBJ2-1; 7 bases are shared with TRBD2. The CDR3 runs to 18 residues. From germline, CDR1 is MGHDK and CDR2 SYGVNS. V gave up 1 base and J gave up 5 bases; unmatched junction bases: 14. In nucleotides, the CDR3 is TGTGCCAGCAGTGAATCGGGGATGGGGCAGCGGGGAGACAATGAGCAGTTCTTC. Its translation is CASSESGMGQRGDNEQFF.

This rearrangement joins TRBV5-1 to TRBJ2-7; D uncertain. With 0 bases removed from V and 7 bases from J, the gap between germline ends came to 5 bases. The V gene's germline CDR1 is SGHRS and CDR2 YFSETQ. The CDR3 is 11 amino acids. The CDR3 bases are TGCGCCAGCAGCTTGGGAGAGGAGCAGTACTTC. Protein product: CASSLGEEQYF. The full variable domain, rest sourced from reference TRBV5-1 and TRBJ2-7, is KAGVTQTPRYLIKTRGQQVTLSCSPISGHRSVSWYQQTPGQGLQFLFEYFSETQRNKGNFPGRFSGRQFSNSRSEMNVSTLELGDSALYLCASSLGEEQYFGPGTRLTVT.

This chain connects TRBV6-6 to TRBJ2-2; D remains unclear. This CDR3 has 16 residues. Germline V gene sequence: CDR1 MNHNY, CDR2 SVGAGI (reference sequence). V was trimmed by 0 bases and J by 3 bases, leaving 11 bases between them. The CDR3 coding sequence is TGTGCCAGCAGTTACTCAGTGGCAGATTACACCGGGGAGCTGTTTTTT. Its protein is CASSYSVADYTGELFF.

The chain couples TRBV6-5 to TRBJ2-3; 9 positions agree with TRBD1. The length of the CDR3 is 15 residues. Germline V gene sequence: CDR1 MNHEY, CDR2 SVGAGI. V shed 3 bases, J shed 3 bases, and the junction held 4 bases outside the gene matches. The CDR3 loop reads CASSYRDRATDTQYF. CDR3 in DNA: TGTGCCAGCAGTTATCGGGACAGGGCGACAGATACGCAGTATTTT.

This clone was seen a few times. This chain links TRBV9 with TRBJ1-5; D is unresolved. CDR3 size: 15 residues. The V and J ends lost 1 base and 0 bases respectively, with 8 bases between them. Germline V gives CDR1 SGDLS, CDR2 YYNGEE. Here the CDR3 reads CASSVSSGSNQPQHF. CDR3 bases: TGTGCCAGCAGCGTATCTTCCGGTAGCAATCAGCCCCAGCATTTT.

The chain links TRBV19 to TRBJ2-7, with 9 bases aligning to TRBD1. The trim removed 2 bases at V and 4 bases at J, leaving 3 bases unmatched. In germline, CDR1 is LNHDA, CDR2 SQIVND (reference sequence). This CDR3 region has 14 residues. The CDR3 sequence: CASSIPGQGYEQYF. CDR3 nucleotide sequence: TGTGCCAGTAGTATACCGGGACAGGGATACGAGCAGTACTTC.

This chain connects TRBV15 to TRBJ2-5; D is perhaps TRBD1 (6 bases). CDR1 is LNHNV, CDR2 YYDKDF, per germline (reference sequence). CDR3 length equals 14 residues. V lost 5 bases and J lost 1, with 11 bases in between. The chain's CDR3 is CATSPQDSQETQYF. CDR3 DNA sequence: TGTGCCACCAGCCCACAGGACAGCCAAGAGACCCAGTACTTC.

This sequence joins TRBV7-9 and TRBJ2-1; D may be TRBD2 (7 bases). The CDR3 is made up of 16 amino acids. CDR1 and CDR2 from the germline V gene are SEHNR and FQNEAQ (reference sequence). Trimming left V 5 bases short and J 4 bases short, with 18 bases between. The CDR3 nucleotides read TGTGCCAGCAGCGCTCGGGGGGCAGAAGCTTACAATGAGCAGTTCTTC. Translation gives CASSARGAEAYNEQFF.

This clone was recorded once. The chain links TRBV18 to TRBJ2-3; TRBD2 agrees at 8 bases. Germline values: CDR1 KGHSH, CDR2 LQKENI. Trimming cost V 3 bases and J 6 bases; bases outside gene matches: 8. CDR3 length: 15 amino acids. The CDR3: CASSPSAGVADTQYF. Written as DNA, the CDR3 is TGTGCCAGCTCACCGTCAGCGGGAGTGGCCGATACGCAGTATTTT.

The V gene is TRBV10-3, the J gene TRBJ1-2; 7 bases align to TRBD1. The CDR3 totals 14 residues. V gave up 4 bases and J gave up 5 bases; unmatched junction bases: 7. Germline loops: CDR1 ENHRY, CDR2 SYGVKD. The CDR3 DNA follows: TGTGCCATCAGTGCCGGAGACAGGGAGTATGGCTACACCTTC. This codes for CAISAGDREYGYTF.

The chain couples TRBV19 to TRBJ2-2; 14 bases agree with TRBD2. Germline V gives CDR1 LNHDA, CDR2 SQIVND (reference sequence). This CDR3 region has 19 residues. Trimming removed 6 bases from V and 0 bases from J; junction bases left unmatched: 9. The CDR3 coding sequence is TGTGCCAGTAGCATTCGTAGGACTAGCGGGGGGTCGAACACCGGGGAGCTGTTTTTT. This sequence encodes CASSIRRTSGGSNTGELFF.

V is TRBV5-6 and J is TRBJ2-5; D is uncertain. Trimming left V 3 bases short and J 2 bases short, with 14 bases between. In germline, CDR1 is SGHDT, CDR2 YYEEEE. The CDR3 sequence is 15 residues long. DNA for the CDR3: TGTGCCAGCAGCTCCACTAACCGAGCACAAGAGACCCAGTACTTC. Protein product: CASSSTNRAQETQYF.

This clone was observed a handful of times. This CDR3 reads CASSLEGTNEKLFF. The CDR3 DNA reads TGCGCCAGCAGCTTGGAGGGTACTAATGAAAAACTGTTTTTT. J is TRBJ1-4 and V is TRBV5-1; D unresolved. Trimming stripped 0 bases from V and 2 bases from J, with 5 bases between. The CDR3 is 14 amino acids. Germline V gene data show CDR1 as SGHRS and CDR2 as YFSETQ.